A selection of T cell receptor beta chains follows, all from one sample in a study of blood T cells in healthy people across ages. Each CDR3 protein is one row after TCRdb ran MiXCR on the 5' RACE reads. The repertoire consists of over a million distinct CDR3 sequences, with about 45% occurring once and the leading ten covering 4%. Specimen: blood. Source of these receptors: a woman younger than 35 in good health. The CDR3 runs from the conserved cysteine through the conserved F or W. Not every row has a clone size; where given, it reads once, few, many or a size class.

TRBV27,TRBJ2-1,few,CASSFRGYYNEQFF
TRBV20-1,TRBJ2-7,few,CSATRDSASYEQYF
TRBV6-2/TRBV6-3,TRBJ1-1,NA,CASSSPGENTEAFF
TRBV28,TRBJ2-1,once,CASRFYRGLIYNEQFF
TRBV10-3,TRBJ1-5,NA,CAISEGGQGAIQWPQHF
TRBV11-2,TRBJ1-5,NA,CASSLAYNQPQHF
TRBV27,TRBJ2-7,NA,CASSPIGGGHEQYF
TRBV4-3,TRBJ2-6,NA,CASSQKGRSSGANVLTF
TRBV5-1,TRBJ2-7,NA,CASSPGTAAPYEQYF
TRBV7-2,TRBJ2-5,few,CASSFDYRSGQYF
TRBV4-3,TRBJ2-1,few,CASSQRYRSGSSYNEQFF
TRBV6-2/TRBV6-3,TRBJ1-1,NA,CAGKTRLNTEAFF
TRBV12-3/TRBV12-4,TRBJ2-7,few,CASRDGQGYEQYF
TRBV3-1,TRBJ2-5,NA,CASSRYRGKETQYF
TRBV15,TRBJ1-2,NA,CATSSGYGYTF
TRBV28,TRBJ2-3,few,CASSGTGSYGDTQYF
TRBV7-8,TRBJ2-5,NA,CASSNQRTDPIETQYF
TRBV20-1,TRBJ2-4,NA,CSAARGAGGGAKNIQYF
TRBV12-3/TRBV12-4,TRBJ2-7,few,CASSTVSYEQYF
TRBV6-2/TRBV6-3,TRBJ2-7,NA,CASRGSEYEQYF
TRBV6-5,NA,NA,CASSHDWGGISETQYF
TRBV3-1,TRBJ1-2,once,CASSQEGTGLVYGYTF
TRBV4-3,TRBJ1-1,NA,CASYAGREAFF
TRBV15,NA,NA,CATSRDNAGSEQYF